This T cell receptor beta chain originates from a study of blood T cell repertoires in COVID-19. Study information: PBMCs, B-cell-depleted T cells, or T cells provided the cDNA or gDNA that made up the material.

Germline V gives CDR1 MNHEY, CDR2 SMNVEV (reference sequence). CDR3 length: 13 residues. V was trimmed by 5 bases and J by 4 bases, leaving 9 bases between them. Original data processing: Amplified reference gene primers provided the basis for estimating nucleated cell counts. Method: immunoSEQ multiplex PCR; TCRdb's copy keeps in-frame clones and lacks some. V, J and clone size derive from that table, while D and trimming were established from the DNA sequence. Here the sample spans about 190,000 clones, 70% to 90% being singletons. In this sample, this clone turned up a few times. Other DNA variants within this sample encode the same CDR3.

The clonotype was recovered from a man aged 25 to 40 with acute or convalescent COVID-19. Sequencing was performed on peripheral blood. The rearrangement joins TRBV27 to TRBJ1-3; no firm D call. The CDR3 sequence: CASSATGGNTIYF. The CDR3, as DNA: TGTGCCAGCAGTGCCACGGGAGGAAACACCATATATTTT.